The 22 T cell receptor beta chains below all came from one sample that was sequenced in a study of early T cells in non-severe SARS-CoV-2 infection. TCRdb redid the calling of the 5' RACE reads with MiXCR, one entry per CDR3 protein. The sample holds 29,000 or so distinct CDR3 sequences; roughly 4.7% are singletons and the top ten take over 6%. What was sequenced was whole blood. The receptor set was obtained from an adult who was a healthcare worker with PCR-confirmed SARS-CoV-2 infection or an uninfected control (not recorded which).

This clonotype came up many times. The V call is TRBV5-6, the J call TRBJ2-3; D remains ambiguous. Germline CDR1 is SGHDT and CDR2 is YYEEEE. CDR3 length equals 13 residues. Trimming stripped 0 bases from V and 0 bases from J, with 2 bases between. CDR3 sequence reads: CASSLDSTDTQYF. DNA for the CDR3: TGTGCCAGCAGCTTGGACAGCACAGATACGCAGTATTTT.

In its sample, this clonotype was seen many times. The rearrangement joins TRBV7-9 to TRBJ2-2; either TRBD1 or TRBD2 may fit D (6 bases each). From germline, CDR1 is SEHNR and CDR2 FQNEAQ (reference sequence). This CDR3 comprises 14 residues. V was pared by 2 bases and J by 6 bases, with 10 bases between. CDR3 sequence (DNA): TGTGCCAGCAGCTTATACAGGGAGGCCGGGGAGCTGTTTTTT. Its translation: CASSLYREAGELFF. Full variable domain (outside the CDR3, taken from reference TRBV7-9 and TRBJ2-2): DTGVSQNPRHKITKRGQNVTFRCDPISEHNRLYWYRQTLGQGPEFLTYFQNEAQLEKSRLLSDRFSAERPKGSFSTLEIQRTEQGDSAMYLCASSLYREAGELFFGEGSRLTVL.

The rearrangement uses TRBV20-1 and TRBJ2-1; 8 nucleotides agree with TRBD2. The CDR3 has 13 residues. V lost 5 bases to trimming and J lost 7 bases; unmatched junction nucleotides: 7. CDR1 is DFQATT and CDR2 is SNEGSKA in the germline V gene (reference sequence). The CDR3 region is CSASGRGGNEQFF. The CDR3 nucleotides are TGCAGTGCTTCCGGACGGGGGGGAAATGAGCAGTTCTTC.

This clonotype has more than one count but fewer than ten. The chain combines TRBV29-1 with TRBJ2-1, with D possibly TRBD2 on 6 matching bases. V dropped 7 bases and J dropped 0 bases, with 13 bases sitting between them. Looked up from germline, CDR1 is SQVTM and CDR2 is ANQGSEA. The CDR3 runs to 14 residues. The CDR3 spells CSGSSTSSYNEQFF. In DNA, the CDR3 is TGCAGCGGTTCATCGACTAGCTCCTACAATGAGCAGTTCTTC.

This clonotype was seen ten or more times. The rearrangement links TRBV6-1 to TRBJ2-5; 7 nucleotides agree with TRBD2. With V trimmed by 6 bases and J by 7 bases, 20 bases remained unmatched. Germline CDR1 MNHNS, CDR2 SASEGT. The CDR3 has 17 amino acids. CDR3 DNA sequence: TGTGCCAGCAGCCTGGGCGGGGCTAGCGGATGGAAGGGGACCCAGTACTTC. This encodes CASSLGGASGWKGTQYF.

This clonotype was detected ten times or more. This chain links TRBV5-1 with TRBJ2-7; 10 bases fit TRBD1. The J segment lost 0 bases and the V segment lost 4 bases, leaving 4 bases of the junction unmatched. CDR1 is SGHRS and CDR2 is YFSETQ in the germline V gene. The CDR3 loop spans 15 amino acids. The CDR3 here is CASSLGTGVSYEQYF. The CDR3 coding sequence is TGCGCCAGCAGCCTAGGGACAGGGGTCTCCTACGAGCAGTACTTC.

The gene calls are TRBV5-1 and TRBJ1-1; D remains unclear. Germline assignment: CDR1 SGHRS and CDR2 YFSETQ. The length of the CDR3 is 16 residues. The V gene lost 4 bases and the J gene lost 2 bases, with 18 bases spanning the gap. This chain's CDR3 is CASSTTQEQLNTEAFF. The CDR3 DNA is TGCGCCAGCAGCACAACCCAGGAACAGCTAAACACTGAAGCTTTCTTT.

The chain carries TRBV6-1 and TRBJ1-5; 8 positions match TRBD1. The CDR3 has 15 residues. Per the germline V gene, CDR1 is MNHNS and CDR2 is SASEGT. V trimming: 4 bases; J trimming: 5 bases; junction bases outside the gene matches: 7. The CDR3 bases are TGTGCCAGCAGTGGTCAGGGGGCGCGGGATCAGCCCCAGCATTTT. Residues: CASSGQGARDQPQHF.

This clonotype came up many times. CDR3 sequence (DNA): TGTGCCAGCAGTTTTATTGGGACAGGGAGGGAGACCCAGTACTTC. Its protein product is CASSFIGTGRETQYF. The rearrangement links TRBV27 to TRBJ2-5; TRBD1 matches at 9 bases. Germline CDR1 MNHEY, CDR2 SMNVEV (reference sequence). The CDR3 extends over 15 amino acids. J was trimmed by 5 bases and V by 3 bases; bases with no gene match: 7.

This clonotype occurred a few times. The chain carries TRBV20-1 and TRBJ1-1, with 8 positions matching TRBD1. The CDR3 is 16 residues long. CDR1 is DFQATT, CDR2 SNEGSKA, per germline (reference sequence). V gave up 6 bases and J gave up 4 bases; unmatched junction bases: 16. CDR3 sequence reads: CSAEGQEFSGVTEAFF. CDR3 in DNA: TGCAGTGCAGAGGGACAGGAATTTTCGGGAGTCACTGAAGCTTTCTTT.

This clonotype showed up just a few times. CDR3: CASSLSGTSTDTQYF. DNA of the CDR3: TGTGCCAGCAGCTTAAGCGGGACAAGCACAGATACGCAGTATTTT. This rearrangement joins TRBV28 to TRBJ2-3; possible D gene TRBD2, 7 bases. This CDR3 region has 15 residues. CDR1 MDHEN and CDR2 SYDVKM come from the germline V gene. V dropped 6 bases and J dropped 0 bases, with 13 bases sitting between them.

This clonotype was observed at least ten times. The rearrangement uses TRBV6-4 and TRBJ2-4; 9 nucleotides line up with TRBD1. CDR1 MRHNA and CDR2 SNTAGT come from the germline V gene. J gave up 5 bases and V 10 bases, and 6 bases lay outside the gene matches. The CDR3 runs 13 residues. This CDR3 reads CATSRTGENIQYF. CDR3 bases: TGTGCCACTTCGCGGACAGGGGAAAACATTCAGTACTTC.

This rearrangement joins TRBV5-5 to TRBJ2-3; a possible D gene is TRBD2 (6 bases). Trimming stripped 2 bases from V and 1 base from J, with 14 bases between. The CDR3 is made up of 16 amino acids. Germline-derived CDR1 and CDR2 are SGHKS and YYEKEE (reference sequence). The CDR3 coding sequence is TGTGCCAGCAGCTTCCTGGCGGGGCTCGGCACAGATACGCAGTATTTT. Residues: CASSFLAGLGTDTQYF.

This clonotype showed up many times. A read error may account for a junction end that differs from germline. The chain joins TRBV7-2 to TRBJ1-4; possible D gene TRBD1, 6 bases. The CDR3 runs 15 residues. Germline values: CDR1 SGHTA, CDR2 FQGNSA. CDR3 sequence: CASSFGGTTNEKLFF. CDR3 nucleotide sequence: TGTGCCAGCAGCTTTGGTGGGACAACCAATGAAAAACTGTTTTTT.

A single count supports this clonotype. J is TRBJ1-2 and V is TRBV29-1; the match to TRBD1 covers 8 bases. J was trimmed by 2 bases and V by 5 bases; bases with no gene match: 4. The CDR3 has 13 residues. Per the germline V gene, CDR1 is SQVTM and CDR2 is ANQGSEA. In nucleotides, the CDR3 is TGCAGCGTTAATTCAGGGGGCAACTATGGCTACACCTTC. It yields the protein CSVNSGGNYGYTF.

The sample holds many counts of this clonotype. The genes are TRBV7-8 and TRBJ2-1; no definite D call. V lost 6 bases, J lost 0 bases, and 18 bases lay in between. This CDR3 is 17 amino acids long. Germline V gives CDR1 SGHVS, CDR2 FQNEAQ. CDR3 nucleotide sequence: TGTGCCAGCAGACTGCTGCGCACTTCGAGCTCCTACAATGAGCAGTTCTTC. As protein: CASRLLRTSSSYNEQFF. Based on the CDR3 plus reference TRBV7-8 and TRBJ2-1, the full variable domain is GAGVSQSPRYKVAKRGQDVALRCDPISGHVSLFWYQQALGQGPEFLTYFQNEAQLDKSGLPSDRFFAERPEGSVSTLKIQRTQQEDSAVYLCASRLLRTSSSYNEQFFGPGTRLTVL.

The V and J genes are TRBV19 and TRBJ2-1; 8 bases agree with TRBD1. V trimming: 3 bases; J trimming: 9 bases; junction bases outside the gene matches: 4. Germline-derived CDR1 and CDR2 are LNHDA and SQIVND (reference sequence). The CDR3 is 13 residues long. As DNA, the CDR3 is TGTGCCAGTAGTATGCAGGGGGCTCGTGAGCAGTTCTTC. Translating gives CASSMQGAREQFF. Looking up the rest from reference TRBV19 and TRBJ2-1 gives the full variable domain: DGGITQSPKYLFRKEGQNVTLSCEQNLNHDAMYWYRQDPGQGLRLIYYSQIVNDFQKGDIAEGYSVSREKKESFPLTVTSAQKNPTAFYLCASSMQGAREQFFGPGTRLTVL.

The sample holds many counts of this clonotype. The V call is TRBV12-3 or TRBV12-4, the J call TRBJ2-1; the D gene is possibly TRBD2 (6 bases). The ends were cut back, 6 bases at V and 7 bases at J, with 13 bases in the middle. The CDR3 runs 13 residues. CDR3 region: CASRLDGGNEQFF. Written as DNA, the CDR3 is TGTGCCAGCAGACTGGACGGAGGGAATGAGCAGTTCTTC.

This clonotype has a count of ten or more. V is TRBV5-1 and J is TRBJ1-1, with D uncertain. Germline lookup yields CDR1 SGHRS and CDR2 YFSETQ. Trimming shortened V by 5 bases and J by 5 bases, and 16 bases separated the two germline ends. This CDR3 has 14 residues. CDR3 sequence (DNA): TGCGCCAGCAGAAGCCGCGATTTTTCGACTGAAGCTTTCTTT. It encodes CASRSRDFSTEAFF.

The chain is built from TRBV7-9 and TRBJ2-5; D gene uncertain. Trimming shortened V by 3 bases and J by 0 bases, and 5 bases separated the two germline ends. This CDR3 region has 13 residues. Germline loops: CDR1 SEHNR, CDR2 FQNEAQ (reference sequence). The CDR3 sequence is CASSFSYQETQYF. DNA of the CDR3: TGTGCCAGCAGCTTTTCGTACCAAGAGACCCAGTACTTC.

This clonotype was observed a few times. The chain's CDR3 is CASSEREGVTLRDYGYTF. CDR3 in DNA: TGTGCCAGCAGTGAACGAGAAGGAGTCACCTTGAGGGACTATGGCTACACCTTC. The chain employs TRBV2 and TRBJ1-2; D call uncertain. Trimming removed 2 bases at V and 3 bases at J, with 22 bases between. This CDR3 is 18 amino acids long. The germline V gene has CDR1 SNHLY and CDR2 FYNNEI.

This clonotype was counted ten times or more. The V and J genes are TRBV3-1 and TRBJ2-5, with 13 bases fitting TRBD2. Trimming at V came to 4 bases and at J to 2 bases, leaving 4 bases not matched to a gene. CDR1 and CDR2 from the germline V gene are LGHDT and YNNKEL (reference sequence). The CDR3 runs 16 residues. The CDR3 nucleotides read TGTGCCAGCAGCCCGGGACTAGCGGGGAGACAAGAGACCCAGTACTTC. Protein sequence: CASSPGLAGRQETQYF.